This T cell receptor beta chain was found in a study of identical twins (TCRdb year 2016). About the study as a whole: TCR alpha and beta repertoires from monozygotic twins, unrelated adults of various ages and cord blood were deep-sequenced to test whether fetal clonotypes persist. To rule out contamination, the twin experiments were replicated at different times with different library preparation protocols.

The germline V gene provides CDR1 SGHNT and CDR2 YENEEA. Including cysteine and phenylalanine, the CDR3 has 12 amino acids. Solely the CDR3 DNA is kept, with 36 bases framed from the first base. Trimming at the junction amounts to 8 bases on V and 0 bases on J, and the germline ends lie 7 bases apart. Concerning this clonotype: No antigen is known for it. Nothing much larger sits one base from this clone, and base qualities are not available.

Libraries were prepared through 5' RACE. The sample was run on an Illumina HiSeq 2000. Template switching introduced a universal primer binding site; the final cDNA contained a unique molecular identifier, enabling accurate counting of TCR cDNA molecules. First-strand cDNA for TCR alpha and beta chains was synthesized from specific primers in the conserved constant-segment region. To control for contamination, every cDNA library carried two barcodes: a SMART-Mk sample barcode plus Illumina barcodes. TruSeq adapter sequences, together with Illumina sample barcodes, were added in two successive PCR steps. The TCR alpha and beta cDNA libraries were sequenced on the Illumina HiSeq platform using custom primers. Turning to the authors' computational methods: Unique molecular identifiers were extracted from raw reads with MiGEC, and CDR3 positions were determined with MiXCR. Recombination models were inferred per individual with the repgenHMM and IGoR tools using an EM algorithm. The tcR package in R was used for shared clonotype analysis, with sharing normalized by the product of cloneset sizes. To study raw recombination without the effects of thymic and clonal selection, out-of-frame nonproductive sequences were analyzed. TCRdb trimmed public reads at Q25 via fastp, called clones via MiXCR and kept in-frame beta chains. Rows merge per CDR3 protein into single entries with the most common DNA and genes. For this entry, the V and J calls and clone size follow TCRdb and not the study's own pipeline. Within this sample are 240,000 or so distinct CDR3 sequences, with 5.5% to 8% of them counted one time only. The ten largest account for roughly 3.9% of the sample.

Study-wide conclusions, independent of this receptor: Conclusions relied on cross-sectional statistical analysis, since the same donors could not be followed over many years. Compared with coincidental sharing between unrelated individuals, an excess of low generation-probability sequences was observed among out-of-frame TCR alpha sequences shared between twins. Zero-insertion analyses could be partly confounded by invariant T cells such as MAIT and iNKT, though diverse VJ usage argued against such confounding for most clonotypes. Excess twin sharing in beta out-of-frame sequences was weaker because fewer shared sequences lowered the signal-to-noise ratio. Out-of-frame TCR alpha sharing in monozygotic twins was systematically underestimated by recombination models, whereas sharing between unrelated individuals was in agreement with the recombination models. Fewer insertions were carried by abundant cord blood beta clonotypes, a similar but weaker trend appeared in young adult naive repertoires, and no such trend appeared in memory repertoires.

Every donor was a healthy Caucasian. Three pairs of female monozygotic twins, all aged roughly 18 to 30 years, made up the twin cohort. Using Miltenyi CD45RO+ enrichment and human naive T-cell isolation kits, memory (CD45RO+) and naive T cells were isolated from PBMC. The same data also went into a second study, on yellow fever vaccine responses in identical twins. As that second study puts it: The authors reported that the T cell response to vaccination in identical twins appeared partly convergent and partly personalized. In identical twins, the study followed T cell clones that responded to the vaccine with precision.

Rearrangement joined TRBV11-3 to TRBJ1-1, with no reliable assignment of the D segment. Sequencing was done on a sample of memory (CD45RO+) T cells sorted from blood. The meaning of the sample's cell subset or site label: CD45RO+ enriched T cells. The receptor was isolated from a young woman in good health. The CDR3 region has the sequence CASGSLNTEAFF. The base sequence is TGTGCCAGCGGATCTTTGAACACTGAAGCTTTCTTT.